A single sample is the source of the 16 T cell receptor beta chains below, sequenced in a study of blood T cell repertoires in COVID-19. Data came from immunoSEQ multiplex PCR; TCRdb stores just in-frame clones and leaves some out. The sample gives 300,000 to 450,000 clones, 75% to 90% of which show up once; roughly 3.7% is in the top ten. The sequenced sample was peripheral blood. The receptors were sampled from a woman in her late teens or twenties with acute or convalescent COVID-19.

J is TRBJ2-7 and V is TRBV6-6, with D possibly matching TRBD2 (7 bases). This CDR3 comprises 15 residues. CDR1 is MNHNY, CDR2 SVGAGI, per germline (reference sequence). Trimming left V 0 bases short and J 4 bases short, with 13 bases between. The CDR3 reads CASSYSAGARYEQYF. CDR3 nucleotide sequence: TGTGCCAGCAGTTACTCCGCGGGGGCCCGGTACGAGCAGTACTTC.

V is TRBV12-5 and J is TRBJ2-4, with D perhaps TRBD2 (6 bases). The germline V gene has CDR1 LGHNT and CDR2 FRNRAP. Trimming removed 7 bases at V and 6 bases at J, with 13 bases between. The CDR3 sequence is 13 residues long. The CDR3 is CASEGGMGNIQYF. In DNA, the CDR3 is TGTGCTAGTGAGGGAGGAATGGGAAACATTCAGTACTTC.

The chain carries TRBV28 and TRBJ1-2; 10 bases agree with TRBD1. V trimming: 8 bases; J trimming: 7 bases; junction bases outside the gene matches: 4. The CDR3 length is 12 residues. Germline-derived CDR1 and CDR2 are MDHEN and SYDVKM. The CDR3 coding sequence is TGTGCCAGCCGGACAGGGGGTACTGGCTACACCTTC. Translated, it gives CASRTGGTGYTF.

The DNA for the CDR3 is TGTGCCAGCAGCCCACGGCAGGGGGCGAGCAATCAGCCCCAGCATTTT. It yields the protein CASSPRQGASNQPQHF. The V and J genes are TRBV7-8 and TRBJ1-5; 8 positions match TRBD1. Germline values: CDR1 SGHVS, CDR2 FQNEAQ. J lost 1 base, V lost 5 bases, and 7 bases had no gene match. The CDR3 covers 16 residues.

This chain connects TRBV24-1 to TRBJ2-3; perhaps TRBD1 as D (5 bases). CDR1 KGHDR and CDR2 SFDVKD come from the germline V gene. The CDR3 sequence is 14 residues long. Trimming left V 2 bases short and J 2 bases short, with 7 bases between. The CDR3 is CATSDYRYTDTQYF. The DNA of the CDR3 is TGTGCCACCAGTGATTACAGGTACACAGATACGCAGTATTTT.

The V gene is TRBV5-1, the J gene TRBJ2-7; 10 nucleotides agree with TRBD2. Trimming removed 4 bases from V and 7 bases from J; junction bases left unmatched: 11. The CDR3 runs to 15 residues. CDR1 and CDR2 from the germline V gene are SGHRS and YFSETQ. The CDR3: CASSAGTSDLGEQYF. The CDR3 coding sequence is TGCGCCAGCAGCGCCGGGACTAGCGACCTAGGGGAGCAGTACTTC.

The chain uses TRBV6-5 and TRBJ1-2; D is unresolved. Germline-derived CDR1 and CDR2 are MNHEY and SVGAGI. V was shortened by 2 bases and J by 7 bases, with 8 bases between the two germline ends. The CDR3 has 12 residues. This chain's CDR3 is CASSYGGFGYTF. CDR3 sequence (DNA): TGTGCCAGCAGTTACGGAGGGTTTGGCTACACCTTC.

The rearrangement joins TRBV30 to TRBJ2-3; tentatively, D is TRBD2 (6 bases). Germline lookup yields CDR1 GTSNPN and CDR2 SVGIG (reference sequence). The CDR3 spans 14 residues. V was pared by 2 bases and J by 0 bases, with 9 bases between. The CDR3 nucleotides are TGTGCCTGGAGTCCCGGGGGTAGCACAGATACGCAGTATTTT. It specifies CAWSPGGSTDTQYF.

The genes are TRBV24-1 and TRBJ2-7, with D possibly TRBD1 on 5 matching bases. The length of the CDR3 is 14 residues. V was pared by 5 bases and J by 1 base, with 11 bases between. CDR1 and CDR2 (germline): KGHDR, SFDVKD. Here the CDR3 reads CATSGDRKSYEQYF. CDR3 in DNA: TGTGCCACCAGTGGCGACAGAAAATCCTACGAGCAGTACTTC.

This sequence joins TRBV28 and TRBJ2-3; TRBD1 is a possible D gene (6 bases). Trimming shortened V by 5 bases and J by 6 bases, and 15 bases separated the two germline ends. The V gene's germline CDR1 is MDHEN and CDR2 SYDVKM. The CDR3 sequence is 14 residues long. The CDR3 region is CASSVGQPSDTQYF. The CDR3 nucleotides are TGTGCCAGCAGTGTCGGACAGCCTTCGGATACGCAGTATTTT.

This chain links TRBV7-3 with TRBJ2-1; 8 bases match TRBD1. This CDR3 spans 15 amino acids. CDR1 is SGHTA, CDR2 FQGTGA, per germline. V dropped 5 bases and J dropped 4; count of bases not matched to a gene: 7. CDR3 residues: CASSNDRGPYNEQFF. The CDR3 bases are TGTGCCAGCAGCAATGACAGGGGCCCTTACAATGAGCAGTTCTTC. Based on the CDR3 plus reference TRBV7-3 and TRBJ2-1, the full variable domain is GAGVSQTPSNKVTEKGKYVELRCDPISGHTALYWYRQSLGQGPEFLIYFQGTGAADDSGLPNDRFFAVRPEGSVSTLKIQRTERGDSAVYLCASSNDRGPYNEQFFGPGTRLTVL.

This clone was observed once. V and J are TRBV6-5 and TRBJ1-4; D may be TRBD1 (6 bases). The germline gives CDR1 MNHEY, CDR2 SVGAGI. The V and J ends lost 8 bases and 4 bases respectively, with 14 bases between them. The CDR3 runs to 14 residues. The CDR3 reads CASLVDRGNEKLFF. DNA for the CDR3: TGTGCCAGCCTCGTGGACAGAGGTAATGAAAAACTGTTTTTT.

This chain connects TRBV5-6 to TRBJ2-1, with 10 bases lining up with TRBD2. Germline values: CDR1 SGHDT, CDR2 YYEEEE. V shed 4 bases, J shed 2 bases, and the junction held 6 bases outside the gene matches. The CDR3 runs 16 residues. CDR3 sequence reads: CASSEAGGFPYNEQFF. CDR3 sequence (DNA): TGTGCCAGCAGCGAAGCGGGAGGGTTCCCCTACAATGAGCAGTTCTTC.

This clone has only a few counts. This chain links TRBV7-2 with TRBJ1-4; the D gene is possibly TRBD1 (6 bases). CDR1 and CDR2 from the germline V gene are SGHTA and FQGNSA. This CDR3 is built from 18 residues. V lost 5 bases, J lost 5 bases, and 24 bases lay in between. CDR3: CASSPSLGARGSNEKLFF. CDR3 sequence (DNA): TGTGCCAGCAGCCCAAGCCTTGGGGCCAGGGGCTCGAATGAAAAACTGTTTTTT.

This clone was counted a single time. This sequence joins TRBV6-2 or TRBV6-3 and TRBJ1-4; maybe TRBD1 (6 bases). The CDR3 spans 15 residues. Trimming stripped 5 bases from V and 5 bases from J, with 15 bases between. From germline, CDR1 is MNHEY and CDR2 SVGEGT. The CDR3 region is CASSHQGHTNEKLFF. The CDR3 coding sequence is TGTGCCAGCAGTCACCAGGGGCATACGAATGAAAAACTGTTTTTT.

The genes are TRBV30 and TRBJ2-5; 8 nucleotides agree with TRBD2. This CDR3 region has 16 residues. V gave up 0 bases and J gave up 2 bases; unmatched junction bases: 8. Per the germline V gene, CDR1 is GTSNPN and CDR2 is SVGIG (reference sequence). Here the CDR3 DNA reads TGTGCCTGGAGTGTTTGGACTAGCTGGCCACAAGAGACCCAGTACTTC. Translation: CAWSVWTSWPQETQYF.